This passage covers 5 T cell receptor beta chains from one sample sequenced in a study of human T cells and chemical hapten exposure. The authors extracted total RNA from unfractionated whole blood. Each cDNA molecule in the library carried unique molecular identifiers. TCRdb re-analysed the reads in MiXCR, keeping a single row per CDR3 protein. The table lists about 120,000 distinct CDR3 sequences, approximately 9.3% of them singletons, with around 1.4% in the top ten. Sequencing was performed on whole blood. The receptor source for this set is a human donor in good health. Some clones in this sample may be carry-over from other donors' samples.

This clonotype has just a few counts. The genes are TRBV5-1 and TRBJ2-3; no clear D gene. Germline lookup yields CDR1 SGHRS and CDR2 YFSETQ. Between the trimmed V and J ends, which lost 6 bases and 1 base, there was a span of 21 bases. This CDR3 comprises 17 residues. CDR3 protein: CASTWGNQPLGTDTQYF. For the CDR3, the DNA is TGCGCCAGCACATGGGGAAACCAACCCTTGGGCACAGATACGCAGTATTTT.

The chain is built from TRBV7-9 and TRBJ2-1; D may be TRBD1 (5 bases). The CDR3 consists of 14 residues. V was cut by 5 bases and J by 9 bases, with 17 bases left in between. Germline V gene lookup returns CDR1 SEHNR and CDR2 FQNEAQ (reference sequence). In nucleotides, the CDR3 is TGTGCCAGCAGCATTTCCCAGGGATCGGTTGAGCAGTTCTTC. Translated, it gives CASSISQGSVEQFF.

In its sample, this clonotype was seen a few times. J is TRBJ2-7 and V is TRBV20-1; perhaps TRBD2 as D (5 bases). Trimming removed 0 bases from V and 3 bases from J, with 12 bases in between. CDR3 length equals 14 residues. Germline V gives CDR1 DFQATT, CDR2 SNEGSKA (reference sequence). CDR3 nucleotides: TGCAGTGCTAGAGACCTAGCTGCACTCTACGAGCAGTACTTC. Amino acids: CSARDLAALYEQYF.

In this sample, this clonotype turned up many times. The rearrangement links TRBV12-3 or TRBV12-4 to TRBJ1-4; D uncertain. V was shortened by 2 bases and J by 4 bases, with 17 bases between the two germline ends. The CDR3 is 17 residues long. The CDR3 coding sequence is TGTGCCAGCAGTTTATCCCTCGGTGGCAGTCTTAATGAAAAACTGTTTTTT. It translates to CASSLSLGGSLNEKLFF.

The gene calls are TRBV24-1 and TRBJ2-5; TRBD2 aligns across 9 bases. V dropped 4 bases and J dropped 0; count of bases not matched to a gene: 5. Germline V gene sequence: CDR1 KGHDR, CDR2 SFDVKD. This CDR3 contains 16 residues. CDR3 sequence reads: CATSEGAGGYQETQYF. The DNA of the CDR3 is TGTGCCACCAGTGAGGGAGCGGGGGGTTACCAAGAGACCCAGTACTTC.